This T cell receptor beta chain emerged from a study of cytomegalovirus exposure and HLA in healthy donors. This CDR3 has 14 amino acids. V lost 1 base and J 1 base, leaving 3 bases between the germline ends. Germline lookup yields CDR1 SGDLS and CDR2 YYNGEE. Vbeta (60) and Jbeta (13) primers were used in the PCR. TCRdb's table, derived via immunoSEQ multiplex PCR, lists solely in-frame clones and lacks some. This sample has 90,000 or so clones, with under 85% found just once. Sequencing was performed on PBMCs. The J gene is TRBJ2-6, the V gene TRBV9; D not certain. This sequence was found in a boy younger than 18 in good health and CMV-seronegative. The CDR3 loop reads CASSVQSGANVLTF. The CDR3 region has the DNA TGTGCCAGCAGCGTACAGTCTGGGGCCAACGTCCTGACTTTC.